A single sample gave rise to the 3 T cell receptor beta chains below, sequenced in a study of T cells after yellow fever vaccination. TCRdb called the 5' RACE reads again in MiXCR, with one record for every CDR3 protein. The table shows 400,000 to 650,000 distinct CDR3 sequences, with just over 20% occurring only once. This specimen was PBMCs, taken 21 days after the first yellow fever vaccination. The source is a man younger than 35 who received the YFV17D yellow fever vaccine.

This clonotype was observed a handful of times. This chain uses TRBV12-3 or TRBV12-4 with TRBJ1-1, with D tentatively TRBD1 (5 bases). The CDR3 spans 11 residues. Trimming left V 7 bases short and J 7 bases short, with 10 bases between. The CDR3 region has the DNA TGTGCCAGCAACTCGCAGGGTGAAGCTTTCTTT. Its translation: CASNSQGEAFF.

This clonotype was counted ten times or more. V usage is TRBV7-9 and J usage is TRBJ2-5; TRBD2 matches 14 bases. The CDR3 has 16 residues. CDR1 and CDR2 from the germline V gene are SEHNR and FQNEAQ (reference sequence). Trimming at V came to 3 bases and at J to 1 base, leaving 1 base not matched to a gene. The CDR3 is CASSLGLAGVQETQYF. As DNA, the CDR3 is TGTGCCAGCAGCTTGGGACTAGCGGGGGTCCAAGAGACCCAGTACTTC.

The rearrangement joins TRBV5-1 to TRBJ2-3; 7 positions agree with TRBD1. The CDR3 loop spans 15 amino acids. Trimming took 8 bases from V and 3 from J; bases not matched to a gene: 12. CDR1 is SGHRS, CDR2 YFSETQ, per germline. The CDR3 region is CASNADQGVTDTQYF. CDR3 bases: TGCGCCAGTAACGCTGACCAGGGGGTAACAGATACGCAGTATTTT. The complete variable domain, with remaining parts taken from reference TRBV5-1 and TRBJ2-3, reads KAGVTQTPRYLIKTRGQQVTLSCSPISGHRSVSWYQQTPGQGLQFLFEYFSETQRNKGNFPGRFSGRQFSNSRSEMNVSTLELGDSALYLCASNADQGVTDTQYFGPGTRLTVL.